This entry lists 26 T cell receptor beta chains sequenced from one sample in a study of T cell changes during pregnancy in multiple sclerosis (dated by TCRdb to about 2019). The library was made by the immunoSEQ multiplex PCR assay. TCRdb provides this immuneACCESS table in a form limited to in-frame rearrangements. Some clones are lacking; in checked studies, under half of them reflect an unresolved V gene, and why the rest are absent is not known. This sample gives tens of thousands of clones in total; under 95% of them show up just once. The ten largest make up 0.61% of the sample. The source was CD4+ T cells from peripheral blood mononuclear cells, collected in the third trimester of pregnancy. The receptors stem from a female donor with multiple sclerosis, enrolled in a pregnancy study.

The chain combines TRBV5-1 with TRBJ1-5; 9 bases are a match to TRBD1. This CDR3 region has 16 residues. Unmatched junction bases numbered 10, after V lost 4 bases and J lost 5 bases. The germline gives CDR1 SGHRS, CDR2 YFSETQ. The CDR3 loop reads CASSPGQGGPHQPQHF. The DNA for the CDR3 is TGCGCCAGCAGCCCGGGACAGGGCGGCCCCCATCAGCCCCAGCATTTT. The full variable domain, completed using reference TRBV5-1 and TRBJ1-5, is KAGVTQTPRYLIKTRGQQVTLSCSPISGHRSVSWYQQTPGQGLQFLFEYFSETQRNKGNFPGRFSGRQFSNSRSEMNVSTLELGDSALYLCASSPGQGGPHQPQHFGDGTRLSIL.

The chain couples TRBV18 to TRBJ1-1, with 8 nucleotides matching TRBD1. This CDR3 is built from 14 residues. Per germline, CDR1 KGHSH and CDR2 LQKENI. Unmatched junction bases numbered 3, after V lost 4 bases and J lost 2 bases. CDR3: CASSLQGANTEAFF. CDR3 DNA: TGTGCCAGCTCACTCCAGGGGGCAAACACTGAAGCTTTCTTT.

This chain connects TRBV4-2 to TRBJ1-5, with TRBD1 as a possible D gene (5 bases). V was cut by 1 base and J by 4 bases, with 14 bases left in between. This CDR3 comprises 16 residues. Germline CDR1 is LGHNA and CDR2 is YNFKEQ. CDR3 nucleotides: TGTGCCAGCAGCCAAGTTCACGGGACTGAAAATCAGCCCCAGCATTTT. This codes for CASSQVHGTENQPQHF.

The rearrangement uses TRBV9 and TRBJ2-3, with D maybe TRBD2 (6 bases). Trimming took off 0 bases at V and 2 bases at J, with 13 bases between the two ends. CDR1 and CDR2 (germline): SGDLS, YYNGEE. The length of the CDR3 is 16 residues. As DNA, the CDR3 is TGTGCCAGCAGCGTAGGCTCTAGCGCAAACACAGATACGCAGTATTTT. Translating it yields CASSVGSSANTDTQYF. The full variable domain, completed using reference TRBV9 and TRBJ2-3, is DSGVTQTPKHLITATGQRVTLRCSPRSGDLSVYWYQQSLDQGLQFLIQYYNGEERAKGNILERFSAQQFPDLHSELNLSSLELGDSALYFCASSVGSSANTDTQYFGPGTRLTVL.

The chain has TRBV6-1 and TRBJ2-2; the D gene is possibly TRBD2 (6 bases). This CDR3 region has 14 residues. Germline V gene sequence: CDR1 MNHNS, CDR2 SASEGT. V lost 4 bases and J 4 bases, leaving 10 bases between the germline ends. CDR3 residues: CASSGLASTGELFF. CDR3 nucleotides: TGTGCCAGCAGTGGCCTAGCGAGCACCGGGGAGCTGTTTTTT.

The V gene is TRBV18, the J gene TRBJ1-5; 8 bases line up with TRBD1. The CDR3 has 16 amino acids. The V gene end was trimmed by 3 bases and the J gene end by 4 bases; junction bases not matched to a gene: 8. Germline V gene lookup returns CDR1 KGHSH and CDR2 LQKENI. CDR3 DNA: TGTGCCAGCTCACCCTCCAGGGGGCGCGGAAATCAGCCCCAGCATTTT. It is translated as CASSPSRGRGNQPQHF.

The rearrangement links TRBV6-1 to TRBJ2-3, with 7 bases fitting TRBD1. Germline CDR1 is MNHNS and CDR2 is SASEGT. This CDR3 region has 15 residues. After removal of 2 bases from V and 5 bases from J, the junction contained 7 bases not matched to a gene. This chain's CDR3 is CASSELLDRVDTQYF. CDR3 DNA sequence: TGTGCCAGCAGTGAACTCCTAGACAGGGTAGATACGCAGTATTTT.

This chain joins TRBV25-1 and TRBJ2-1, with a possible D match to TRBD2 (6 bases). Germline lookup yields CDR1 MGHDK and CDR2 SYGVNS. V lost 7 bases and J lost 10, with 17 bases in between. The CDR3 runs 13 residues. The CDR3 nucleotides read TGTGCCAGCACCGATGGAGGGCGGGCGGAGCAGTTCTTC. Residues: CASTDGGRAEQFF.

The V gene is TRBV5-1, the J gene TRBJ1-2; 9 bases line up with TRBD1. This CDR3 spans 13 amino acids. V dropped 4 bases and J dropped 4; count of bases not matched to a gene: 2. The germline CDR1 and CDR2 sequences are SGHRS and YFSETQ. DNA of the CDR3: TGCGCCAGCAGCAGGGACAGGGTCTATGGCTACACCTTC. Encoded protein: CASSRDRVYGYTF. The full variable domain, in which reference TRBV5-1 and TRBJ1-2 provide the parts outside the CDR3, is KAGVTQTPRYLIKTRGQQVTLSCSPISGHRSVSWYQQTPGQGLQFLFEYFSETQRNKGNFPGRFSGRQFSNSRSEMNVSTLELGDSALYLCASSRDRVYGYTFGSGTRLTVV.

The rearrangement uses TRBV4-3 and TRBJ2-1; D is undetermined. The V gene lost 0 bases and the J gene lost 5 bases, with 8 bases spanning the gap. Germline CDR1 LGHNA, CDR2 YSLEER. CDR3 length: 14 residues. The CDR3 loop is CASSQDERNNEQFF. As DNA, the CDR3 is TGCGCCAGCAGCCAAGATGAGAGGAACAATGAGCAGTTCTTC.

DNA of the CDR3: TGTGCCAGCAGCCCGGGTAGCGGGACCTACAATGAGCAGTTCTTC. Its protein is CASSPGSGTYNEQFF. V and J are TRBV28 and TRBJ2-1, with 8 bases fitting TRBD2. Trimming took 6 bases from V and 2 from J; bases not matched to a gene: 6. CDR1 and CDR2 (germline): MDHEN, SYDVKM. The CDR3 covers 15 residues.

This chain connects TRBV19 to TRBJ2-7; 10 bases line up with TRBD2. CDR1 and CDR2 from the germline V gene are LNHDA and SQIVND (reference sequence). Unmatched junction bases numbered 9, after V lost 3 bases and J lost 4 bases. The CDR3 sequence is 16 residues long. The CDR3 DNA follows: TGTGCCAGTAGTATGGGAGCGGGAGGGCCCGGATACGAGCAGTACTTC. Its translation is CASSMGAGGPGYEQYF.

The rearrangement joins TRBV13 to TRBJ1-6, with 9 bases aligning to TRBD1. After removal of 5 bases from V and 7 bases from J, the junction contained 9 bases not matched to a gene. Germline V gene sequence: CDR1 PRHDT, CDR2 FYEKMQ (reference sequence). The CDR3 sequence is 16 residues long. In DNA, the CDR3 is TGTGCCAGCAGCACCGGACAGGGGAAGAGAAATTCACCCCTCCACTTT. Protein sequence: CASSTGQGKRNSPLHF.

This clone occurred once. This chain links TRBV13 with TRBJ2-3, with 11 bases that match TRBD2. V trimming: 3 bases; J trimming: 1 base; junction bases outside the gene matches: 3. The CDR3 is 16 amino acids. Germline V gene data show CDR1 as PRHDT and CDR2 as FYEKMQ (reference sequence). The CDR3 region has the DNA TGTGCCAGCAGCTTGGGGACTAGCGGACGCACAGATACGCAGTATTTT. Its protein is CASSLGTSGRTDTQYF.

The rearrangement links TRBV6-1 to TRBJ2-1, with a possible D match to TRBD1 (6 bases). V was trimmed by 2 bases and J by 10 bases, leaving 15 bases between them. The CDR3 runs to 14 residues. CDR1 is MNHNS, CDR2 SASEGT, per germline. The CDR3 reads CASSETGRVPEQFF. The CDR3 region has the DNA TGTGCCAGCAGTGAAACAGGGCGCGTCCCAGAGCAGTTCTTC.

The rearrangement links TRBV6-5 to TRBJ1-6; TRBD1 matches 7 bases. The CDR3 extends over 13 amino acids. Germline V gene data show CDR1 as MNHEY and CDR2 as SVGAGI. The V segment lost 6 bases and the J segment 7 bases; nucleotides outside the gene matches: 3. CDR3 in DNA: TGTGCCAGCAGGAGACAGGGCAATTCACCCCTCCACTTT. It encodes CASRRQGNSPLHF.

V usage is TRBV7-3 and J usage is TRBJ2-7, with 7 bases fitting TRBD2. The CDR3 sequence is 13 residues long. Germline V CDR1 and CDR2: SGHTA, FQGTGA. Trimming took 5 bases from V and 6 from J; bases not matched to a gene: 7. CDR3 region: CASSRYSGGEQYF. The DNA for the CDR3 is TGTGCCAGCAGCCGGTATTCGGGGGGCGAGCAGTACTTC.

V gene TRBV6-6 combines with J gene TRBJ1-1, with unresolved D. CDR3 size: 14 residues. The V gene's germline CDR1 is MNHNY and CDR2 SVGAGI (reference sequence). Trimming shortened V by 8 bases and J by 1 base, and 14 bases separated the two germline ends. DNA of the CDR3: TGTGCCAGCCTCAGTTATGTTGCGAACACTGAAGCTTTCTTT. Translating gives CASLSYVANTEAFF.

The chain is built from TRBV2 and TRBJ2-7; possible D gene TRBD2, 5 bases. V lost 6 bases, J lost 6 bases, and 15 bases lay in between. Germline V lookup: CDR1 SNHLY, CDR2 FYNNEI. CDR3 length: 13 residues. The CDR3 DNA reads TGTGCCAGCAGCCTGTCCCGAGGGCGCGAGCAGTACTTC. Amino acids: CASSLSRGREQYF.

The rearrangement links TRBV5-4 to TRBJ2-5; 9 bases align to TRBD2. The J segment lost 5 bases and the V segment lost 2 bases, leaving 13 bases of the junction unmatched. The CDR3 extends over 17 amino acids. Per germline, CDR1 SGHNT and CDR2 YYREEE (reference sequence). The CDR3 reads CASSFDWGSGGEETQYF. In DNA, the CDR3 is TGTGCCAGCAGCTTCGACTGGGGTAGCGGGGGAGAGGAGACCCAGTACTTC.

V is TRBV7-3 and J is TRBJ2-7; 8 bases are shared with TRBD2. With V trimmed by 2 bases and J by 4 bases, 7 bases remained unmatched. CDR1 is SGHTA, CDR2 FQGTGA, per germline. The length of the CDR3 is 15 residues. CDR3 DNA: TGTGCCAGCAGCTTATTGGCGGGAGGAGGATACGAGCAGTACTTC. This encodes CASSLLAGGGYEQYF.

In this sample, this clone turned up a few times. V is TRBV28 and J is TRBJ2-3; TRBD2 matches 14 bases. The CDR3 length is 18 residues. CDR1 and CDR2 (germline): MDHEN, SYDVKM. V gave up 8 bases and J gave up 1 base; unmatched junction bases: 11. CDR3 nucleotides: TGTGCCAGCCTTAGGACTAGCGGGAGGTCGGCTGGCACAGATACGCAGTATTTT. This sequence encodes CASLRTSGRSAGTDTQYF.

This clone was recorded once. The rearrangement joins TRBV19 to TRBJ1-4, with a tentative D call TRBD1 (6 bases). Germline CDR1 and CDR2: LNHDA and SQIVND (reference sequence). The CDR3 runs 15 residues. V was pared by 5 bases and J by 8 bases, with 18 bases between. CDR3 DNA sequence: TGTGCCAGTAGTTTCCGAAGGCAGGGGAACGAAAAACTGTTTTTT. As protein: CASSFRRQGNEKLFF.

The rearrangement links TRBV14 to TRBJ1-1; 8 bases map to TRBD1. This CDR3 region has 14 residues. Trimming cost V 7 bases and J 8 bases; bases outside gene matches: 12. CDR1 and CDR2 (germline): SGHDN, FVKESK. CDR3 protein: CASTLWQGAGEAFF. Written as DNA, the CDR3 is TGTGCCAGCACCTTATGGCAGGGGGCTGGGGAAGCTTTCTTT.

The CDR3 coding sequence is TGTGCCAGCAGCCACTCAGGGGGTTTGTCCAAAAACATTCAGTACTTC. It codes for CASSHSGGLSKNIQYF. V gene TRBV25-1 combines with J gene TRBJ2-4; 7 nucleotides line up with TRBD1. The germline CDR1 and CDR2 sequences are MGHDK and SYGVNS. The V segment lost 6 bases and the J segment 2 bases; nucleotides outside the gene matches: 10. This CDR3 is built from 16 residues.

This rearrangement joins TRBV6-6 to TRBJ2-1; a possible D gene is TRBD2 (6 bases). CDR3 length equals 14 residues. In germline, CDR1 is MNHNY, CDR2 SVGAGI (reference sequence). The V end was cut by 5 bases, the J end by 5 bases, with 13 bases between. The DNA for the CDR3 is TGTGCCAGCAGTACGGGACTCAGCAACAATGAGCAGTTCTTC. Encoded protein: CASSTGLSNNEQFF.